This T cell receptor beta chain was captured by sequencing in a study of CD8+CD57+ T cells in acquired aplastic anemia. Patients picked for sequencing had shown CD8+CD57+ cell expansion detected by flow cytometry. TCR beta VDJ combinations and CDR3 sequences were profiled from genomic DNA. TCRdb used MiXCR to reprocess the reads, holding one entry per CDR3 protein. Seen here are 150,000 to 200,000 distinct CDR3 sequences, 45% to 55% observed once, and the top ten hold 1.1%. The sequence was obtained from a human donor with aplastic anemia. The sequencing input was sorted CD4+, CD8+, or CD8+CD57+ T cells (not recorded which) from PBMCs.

CDR3: CASSVRQGDYEQYF. CDR3 sequence (DNA): TGTGCCAGCAGCGTAAGACAGGGGGACTACGAGCAGTACTTC. The genes are TRBV7-9 and TRBJ2-7; 9 positions match TRBD1. Losses at the gene ends were 5 bases for V and 3 bases for J; bases not matched to a gene: 5. This CDR3 is 14 amino acids long. Germline-derived CDR1 and CDR2 are SEHNR and FQNEAQ (reference sequence).